This T cell receptor beta chain came from a study of beta chain features in type 1 diabetes. Overall study findings and caveats: Within patients, naive, central memory and Treg TCRB repertoires seemed more similar than within healthy donors.

It was via CD45RO/CCR7/CD25/CD127/CD95/CD27 that CD4+ naive, central memory, regulatory and stem cell-like memory cells were sorted. All sorted populations exceeded 95% purity. On this clone itself: Antigen specificity is unknown.

Reverse transcribing all isolated RNA meant expressed TCRB transcripts were sequenced. An average of about 3.57 million reads was obtained for naive, central memory and regulatory T cell samples. The protocol was immunoSEQ multiplex PCR, while the TCRdb copy is restricted to in-frame clones and leaves out a portion. This sample carries hundreds of thousands of clones, about 70% of them seen once, and the ten largest clones take almost 0.055%. Per the germline V gene, CDR1 is MGHDK and CDR2 is SYGVNS. Trimming took off 3 bases at V and 4 bases at J, with 17 bases between the two ends. The CDR3 is 16 residues long.

The chain employs TRBV25-1 and TRBJ2-3, with D maybe TRBD1 (7 bases). The sample comprised naive CD4+ T cells from blood. The TCR was taken from a man aged 30 to 39 in good health. As DNA, the CDR3 is TGTGCCAGCAGTGACCCGCAGGGGGGCTTGCCAGATACGCAGTATTTT. Protein: CASSDPQGGLPDTQYF.